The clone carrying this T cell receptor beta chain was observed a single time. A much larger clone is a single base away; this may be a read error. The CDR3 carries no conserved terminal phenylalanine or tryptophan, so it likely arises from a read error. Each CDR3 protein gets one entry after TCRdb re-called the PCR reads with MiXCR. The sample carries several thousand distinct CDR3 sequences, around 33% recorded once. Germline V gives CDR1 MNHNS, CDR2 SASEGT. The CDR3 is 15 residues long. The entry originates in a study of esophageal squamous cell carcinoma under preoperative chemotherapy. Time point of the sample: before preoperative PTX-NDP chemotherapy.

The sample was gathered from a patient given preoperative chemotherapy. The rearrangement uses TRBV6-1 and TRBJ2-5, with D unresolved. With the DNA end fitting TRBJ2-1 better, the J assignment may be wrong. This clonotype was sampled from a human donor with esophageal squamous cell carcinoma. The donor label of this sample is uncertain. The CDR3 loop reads CASSEVSTAIYEQFL. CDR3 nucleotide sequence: TGTGCCAGCAGTGAAGTGAGTACAGCGATTTACGAGCAGTTCTTG.